This TCR beta chain was sequenced for a study of T cells in Graves' hyperthyroidism and ophthalmopathy. Findings and caveats of the study: Ophthalmopathy, as predicted by the model, came a median roughly 6.8 months after the prediction. Clonotypes that were expanded in thyroid above 0.001 mostly appeared in blood too.

The CDR3 regions of TCR beta were amplified from RNA transcripts. In the first-round RT-PCR of the TCR CDR3, the HTBI primer set was used. TCRdb re-analysed the multiplex PCR reads in MiXCR, keeping a single row per CDR3 protein. The table records roughly 840,000 distinct CDR3 sequences, 38% of them present only once. Trimming left V 0 bases short and J 0 bases short, with 7 bases between. The germline V gene has CDR1 SGDLS and CDR2 YYNGEE. The CDR3 loop spans 16 amino acids. Hyperthyroidism was newly diagnosed in patients aged 18 to 65 (duration under 2 months). In regard to this clonotype: Its specificity is not known.

The rearrangement joins TRBV9 to TRBJ1-6; unclear D gene. The receptor's source is a man younger than 30 with Graves' hyperthyroidism. Input material: blood. The CDR3 bases are TGTGCCAGCAGCGTAGATCTTAGCTCCTATAATTCACCCCTCCACTTT. This gives the protein CASSVDLSSYNSPLHF.